The 26 T cell receptor beta chains listed next were all sequenced from one sample in a study of T cells after yellow fever vaccination. TCRdb re-analysed the 5' RACE reads in MiXCR, keeping a single row per CDR3 protein. The sample yields 340,000 or so distinct CDR3 sequences, approximately 12% seen once. The input for sequencing was CD4+ T cells sorted from PBMCs, taken 15 days after the yellow fever booster vaccination. The receptor source for this set is a man between 18 and 29 years old who received the YFV17D yellow fever vaccine.

The chain carries TRBV6-2 or TRBV6-3 and TRBJ2-3; 8 bases align to TRBD2. The germline V gene encodes CDR1 MNHEY and CDR2 SVGEGT. Germline trimming cut 7 bases from V and 5 bases from J; bases unmatched to any gene: 11. The CDR3 is 15 residues long. CDR3 residues: CASTAGTRNGDTQYF. CDR3 coding DNA: TGTGCCAGCACTGCCGGGACTAGGAATGGAGATACGCAGTATTTT.

This clonotype was seen at least ten times. The chain couples TRBV5-1 to TRBJ2-5; D is undetermined. Trimming left V 0 bases short and J 7 bases short, with 13 bases between. The CDR3 contains 14 residues. Germline V CDR1 and CDR2: SGHRS, YFSETQ. For the CDR3, the DNA is TGCGCCAGCAGCTTGGTTCGGAACTTTGGGACCCAGTACTTC. Translated: CASSLVRNFGTQYF.

This chain connects TRBV7-9 to TRBJ2-3; TRBD2 matches 7 bases. V shed 5 bases and J 1 base; nucleotides not matched to a gene: 6. Germline V gene lookup returns CDR1 SEHNR and CDR2 FQNEAQ (reference sequence). The CDR3 has 15 residues. CDR3 in amino acids: CASSTSGGGTDTQYF. The CDR3 coding sequence is TGTGCCAGCAGCACCAGTGGGGGGGGCACAGATACGCAGTATTTT. Full variable domain (remainder filled in from reference TRBV7-9 and TRBJ2-3): DTGVSQNPRHKITKRGQNVTFRCDPISEHNRLYWYRQTLGQGPEFLTYFQNEAQLEKSRLLSDRFSAERPKGSFSTLEIQRTEQGDSAMYLCASSTSGGGTDTQYFGPGTRLTVL.

This clonotype was picked up a small number of times. The V call is TRBV7-8, the J call TRBJ2-5; 11 bases are shared with TRBD1. CDR1 is SGHVS and CDR2 is FQNEAQ in the germline V gene. This CDR3 contains 17 residues. Trimming removed 0 bases from V and 5 bases from J; junction bases left unmatched: 8. CDR3 bases: TGTGCCAGCAGCTTAGCGCGGTGGACAGGGGGCTCGGAGACCCAGTACTTC. It is translated as CASSLARWTGGSETQYF.

This clonotype has at least ten counts. J is TRBJ1-5 and V is TRBV5-1; 10 positions agree with TRBD1. This CDR3 is 15 amino acids long. Trimming took 5 bases from V and 4 from J; bases not matched to a gene: 6. Germline V gene sequence: CDR1 SGHRS, CDR2 YFSETQ. The CDR3 region is CASREGTGENQPQHF. In nucleotides, the CDR3 is TGCGCCAGCAGAGAGGGGACAGGGGAAAATCAGCCCCAGCATTTT.

This chain connects TRBV19 to TRBJ2-7; possible D gene TRBD2, 6 bases. Trimming left V 1 base short and J 0 bases short, with 10 bases between. The CDR3 contains 15 residues. Germline-derived CDR1 and CDR2 are LNHDA and SQIVND (reference sequence). CDR3 nucleotides: TGTGCCAGTAGTATAGCCGTCGGGAGCTCCTACGAGCAGTACGTC. Protein sequence: CASSIAVGSSYEQYV.

The V call is TRBV11-3, the J call TRBJ2-2, with TRBD1 matching over 9 bases. CDR1 SGHNT and CDR2 YENEEA come from the germline V gene. The length of the CDR3 is 16 residues. With V trimmed by 5 bases and J by 4 bases, 8 bases remained unmatched. CDR3 in DNA: TGTGCCAGCAGCCCGGGACAGGGAAGCTTCACCGGGGAGCTGTTTTTT. As protein: CASSPGQGSFTGELFF.

CDR3 nucleotides: TGCGCCAGCAGCTCAACCCGGGACAGGGATCAGCCCCAGCATTTT. Translating gives CASSSTRDRDQPQHF. The J gene is TRBJ1-5, the V gene TRBV5-1, with 9 bases that match TRBD1. The germline CDR1 and CDR2 sequences are SGHRS and YFSETQ. The CDR3 totals 15 residues. With V trimmed by 3 bases and J by 5 bases, 6 bases remained unmatched.

The chain employs TRBV18 and TRBJ1-1; D remains unclear. The CDR3 runs to 12 residues. V lost 2 bases and J 4 bases, leaving 5 bases between the germline ends. Germline CDR1 KGHSH, CDR2 LQKENI. This CDR3 reads CASSPEITEAFF. The CDR3 DNA follows: TGTGCCAGCTCACCAGAGATCACTGAAGCTTTCTTT.

CDR3 residues: CATSDAPGRKDEQFF. The CDR3 DNA follows: TGTGCCACCAGTGATGCACCGGGACGGAAAGATGAGCAGTTCTTC. V is TRBV24-1 and J is TRBJ2-1; D may correspond to TRBD1 or TRBD2 (5 bases each). This CDR3 region has 15 residues. CDR1 and CDR2 (germline): KGHDR, SFDVKD. Deletions cut 3 bases from V and 8 bases from J, with 16 bases between.

Concerning this clonotype: With a much larger clone just one base away, this may be a read error. The chain recombines TRBV9 with TRBJ1-4, with 7 bases fitting TRBD1. CDR1 is SGDLS, CDR2 YYNGEE, per germline. This CDR3 is built from 16 residues. CDR3 in amino acids: CASSVGPGDRSENLFF. CDR3 coding DNA: TGTGCCAGCAGCGTAGGGCCAGGGGACAGATCTGAAAATCTGTTTTTT.

As regards this clonotype: This may be a read error: a much more frequent sequence differs by one nucleotide. The chain recombines TRBV20-1 with TRBJ2-4, with 11 bases identical to TRBD2. The CDR3 consists of 19 residues. The V gene's germline CDR1 is DFQATT and CDR2 SNEGSKA (reference sequence). J was trimmed by 5 bases and V by 0 bases; bases with no gene match: 15. CDR3 in amino acids: CSARDLLAGGQGSENIQYF. The CDR3 DNA is TGCAGTGCTAGAGATCTGTTAGCGGGGGGGCAAGGAAGTGAAAACATTCAGTACTTC.

This clonotype turned up a few times. The rearrangement links TRBV4-2 to TRBJ1-2; D is undetermined. The CDR3 is 14 residues long. V lost 4 bases to trimming and J lost 2 bases, with 11 bases between them. In germline, CDR1 is LGHNA, CDR2 YNFKEQ. DNA for the CDR3: TGTGCCAGCAGCCCGGACCTTGACAACTATGGCTACACCTTC. This sequence encodes CASSPDLDNYGYTF.

CDR3 sequence (DNA): TGCAGCGTTGCAACGGATGGCTACACCTTC. Translated, it gives CSVATDGYTF. The V call is TRBV29-1, the J call TRBJ1-2; no definite D call. The CDR3 extends over 10 amino acids. V dropped 4 bases and J dropped 6 bases, with 6 bases sitting between them. Germline V gene lookup returns CDR1 SQVTM and CDR2 ANQGSEA. The full variable domain, its missing parts supplied by reference TRBV29-1 and TRBJ1-2, is SAVISQKPSRDICQRGTSLTIQCQVDSQVTMMFWYRQQPGQSLTLIATANQGSEATYESGFVIDKFPISRPNLTFSTLTVSNMSPEDSSIYLCSVATDGYTFGSGTRLTVV.

There are many counts of this clonotype. The rearrangement links TRBV21-1 to TRBJ2-7. TRBV21-1 is a pseudogene locus. The CDR3 sequence is 13 residues long. CDR3 protein: CASSKVNSYEQYF. DNA of the CDR3: TGTGCCAGCAGCAAAGTCAACTCCTACGAGCAGTACTTC.

The chain couples TRBV4-1 to TRBJ1-1; D unclear. The germline gives CDR1 MGHRA, CDR2 YSYEKL. This CDR3 has 15 residues. Trimming pared 2 bases from V and 1 base from J, leaving 11 bases between. The CDR3 nucleotides read TGCGCCAGCAGCCAAAAAGAAGGGTGGAACACTGAAGCTTTCTTT. Translating gives CASSQKEGWNTEAFF.

The CDR3 region has the DNA TGTGCCAGCAGTTACAGGCGGGGGAGTTTTCAGGAGACCCAGTACTTC. Translation gives CASSYRRGSFQETQYF. This chain connects TRBV6-5 to TRBJ2-5, with 7 bases lining up with TRBD2. Germline loops: CDR1 MNHEY, CDR2 SVGAGI. The CDR3 length is 16 residues. J was trimmed by 5 bases and V by 2 bases; bases with no gene match: 11.

The CDR3 nucleotides are TGCGCCAGCAGCCGAGTCGGGCTAGCGGGGCTCACAGATACGCAGTATTTT. Its translation is CASSRVGLAGLTDTQYF. The rearrangement uses TRBV5-1 and TRBJ2-3, with 9 bases lining up with TRBD2. There are 17 residues in the CDR3. V shed 4 bases, J shed 2 bases, and the junction held 11 bases outside the gene matches. Germline CDR1 and CDR2: SGHRS and YFSETQ.

The chain combines TRBV7-2 with TRBJ1-1; no clear D. Germline CDR1 is SGHTA and CDR2 is FQGNSA. The CDR3 contains 15 residues. Trimming took 4 bases from V and 4 from J, leaving 16 bases between them. CDR3 protein: CASSSSPRVSTEAFF. CDR3 nucleotide sequence: TGTGCCAGCAGCTCTAGCCCTAGGGTTTCCACTGAAGCTTTCTTT. Variable domain in full (rest from reference TRBV7-2 and TRBJ1-1): GAGVSQSPSNKVTEKGKDVELRCDPISGHTALYWYRQSLGQGLEFLIYFQGNSAPDKSGLPSDRFSAERTGGSVSTLTIQRTQQEDSAVYLCASSSSPRVSTEAFFGQGTRLTVV.

The J gene is TRBJ1-1, the V gene TRBV9, with unresolved D. V was shortened by 0 bases and J by 5 bases, with 8 bases between the two germline ends. Germline CDR1 and CDR2: SGDLS and YYNGEE. This CDR3 has 13 residues. The CDR3 nucleotides read TGTGCCAGCAGCGTAGAACCTGGGACTGAAGCTTTCTTT. As protein: CASSVEPGTEAFF.

Many counts were recorded for this clonotype. The V and J genes are TRBV4-1 and TRBJ2-6; D not certain. The V end was cut by 1 base, the J end by 0 bases, with 7 bases between. Germline-derived CDR1 and CDR2 are MGHRA and YSYEKL. The CDR3 has 16 residues. Here the CDR3 DNA reads TGCGCCAGCAGCCAAGGTTTCCGCTCTGGGGCCAACGTCCTGACTTTC. Amino acid sequence: CASSQGFRSGANVLTF.

This clonotype was counted many times. The chain carries TRBV13 and TRBJ2-3; D may be TRBD1 (5 bases). V lost 5 bases and J lost 2, with 11 bases in between. The CDR3 has 14 residues. Germline assignment: CDR1 PRHDT and CDR2 FYEKMQ (reference sequence). CDR3 DNA: TGTGCCAGCAGCCCCGAAGGGGCCACAGATACGCAGTATTTT. Protein: CASSPEGATDTQYF.

This clonotype was seen more than once but under ten times. The rearrangement links TRBV5-1 to TRBJ2-6, with D possibly TRBD1 on 5 matching bases. Germline CDR1 reads SGHRS; CDR2 reads YFSETQ. V was shortened by 4 bases and J by 2 bases, with 10 bases between the two germline ends. The CDR3 spans 15 residues. As DNA, the CDR3 is TGCGCCAGCAGCCAGACAGAGGCTGGGGCCAACGTCCTGACTTTC. Translated, it gives CASSQTEAGANVLTF. Full variable domain (outside the CDR3, taken from reference TRBV5-1 and TRBJ2-6): KAGVTQTPRYLIKTRGQQVTLSCSPISGHRSVSWYQQTPGQGLQFLFEYFSETQRNKGNFPGRFSGRQFSNSRSEMNVSTLELGDSALYLCASSQTEAGANVLTFGAGSRLTVL.

In this sample, this clonotype turned up a few times. This chain connects TRBV11-2 to TRBJ2-3; D may be TRBD2 (8 bases). The CDR3 loop spans 17 amino acids. V was trimmed by 5 bases and J by 3 bases, leaving 21 bases between them. CDR1 and CDR2 from the germline V gene are SGHAT and FQNNGV. The CDR3: CASSRRGEGGGTDTQYF. CDR3 bases: TGTGCCAGCAGCCGGCGGGGGGAAGGGGGCGGAACAGATACGCAGTATTTT.

This chain joins TRBV24-1 and TRBJ1-3; D is uncertain. This CDR3 spans 17 amino acids. Trimming took off 2 bases at V and 1 base at J, with 14 bases between the two ends. CDR1 is KGHDR, CDR2 SFDVKD, per germline. The CDR3, as DNA: TGTGCCACCAGTGATTCGGGCGGAGGATATTCTGGAAACACCATATATTTT. As protein: CATSDSGGGYSGNTIYF.

This clonotype was found a few times. The chain couples TRBV12-3 or TRBV12-4 to TRBJ1-2; D is uncertain. This CDR3 has 13 residues. Trimming removed 3 bases at V and 4 bases at J, with 9 bases between. CDR3 coding DNA: TGTGCCAGCAGTTTTAACCTCGCCTATGGCTACACCTTC. Its translation: CASSFNLAYGYTF.